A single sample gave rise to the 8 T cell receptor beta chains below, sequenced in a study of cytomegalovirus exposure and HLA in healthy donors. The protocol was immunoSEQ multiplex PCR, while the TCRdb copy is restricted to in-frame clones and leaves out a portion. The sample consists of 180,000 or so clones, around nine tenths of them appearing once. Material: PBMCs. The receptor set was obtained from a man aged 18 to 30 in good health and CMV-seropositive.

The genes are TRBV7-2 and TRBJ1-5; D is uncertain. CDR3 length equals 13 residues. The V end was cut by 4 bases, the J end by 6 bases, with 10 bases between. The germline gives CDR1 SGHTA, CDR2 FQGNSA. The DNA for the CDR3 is TGTGCCAGCAGCTCAGCCGGAGGTCAGCCCCAGCATTTT. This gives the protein CASSSAGGQPQHF.

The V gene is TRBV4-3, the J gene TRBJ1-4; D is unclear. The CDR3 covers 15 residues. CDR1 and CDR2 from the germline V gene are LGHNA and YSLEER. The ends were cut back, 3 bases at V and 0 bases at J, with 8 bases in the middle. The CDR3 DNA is TGCGCCAGCAGCCATGCAGCGGCAACTAATGAAAAACTGTTTTTT. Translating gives CASSHAAATNEKLFF.

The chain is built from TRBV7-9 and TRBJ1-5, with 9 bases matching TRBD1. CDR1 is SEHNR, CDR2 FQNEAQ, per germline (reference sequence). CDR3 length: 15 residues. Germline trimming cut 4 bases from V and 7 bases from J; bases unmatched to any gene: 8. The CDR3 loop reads CASSSFTGGQQPQHF. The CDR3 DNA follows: TGTGCCAGCAGCTCATTTACAGGGGGCCAACAGCCCCAGCATTTT.

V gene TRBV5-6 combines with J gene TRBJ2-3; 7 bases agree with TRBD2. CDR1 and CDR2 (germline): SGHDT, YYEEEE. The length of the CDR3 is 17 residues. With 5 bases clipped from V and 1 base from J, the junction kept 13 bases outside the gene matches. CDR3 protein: CASSPPPGLKGTDTQYF. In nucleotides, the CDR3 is TGTGCCAGCAGTCCGCCGCCGGGACTAAAAGGCACAGATACGCAGTATTTT.

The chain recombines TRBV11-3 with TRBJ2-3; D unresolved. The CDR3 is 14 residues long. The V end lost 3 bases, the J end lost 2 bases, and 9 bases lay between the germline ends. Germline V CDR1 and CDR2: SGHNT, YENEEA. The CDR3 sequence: CASSLGSNTDTQYF. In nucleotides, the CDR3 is TGTGCCAGCAGCTTGGGCAGCAACACAGATACGCAGTATTTT. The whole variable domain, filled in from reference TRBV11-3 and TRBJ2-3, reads EAGVVQSPRYKIIEKKQPVAFWCNPISGHNTLYWYLQNLGQGPELLIRYENEEAVDDSQLPKDRFSAERLKGVDSTLKIQPAELGDSAVYLCASSLGSNTDTQYFGPGTRLTVL.

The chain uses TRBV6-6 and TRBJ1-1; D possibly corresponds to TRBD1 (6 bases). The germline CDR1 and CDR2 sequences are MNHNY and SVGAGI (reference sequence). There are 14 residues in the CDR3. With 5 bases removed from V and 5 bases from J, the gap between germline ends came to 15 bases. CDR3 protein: CASSPGTKGTEAFF. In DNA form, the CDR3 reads TGTGCCAGCAGTCCGGGGACAAAGGGGACTGAAGCTTTCTTT.

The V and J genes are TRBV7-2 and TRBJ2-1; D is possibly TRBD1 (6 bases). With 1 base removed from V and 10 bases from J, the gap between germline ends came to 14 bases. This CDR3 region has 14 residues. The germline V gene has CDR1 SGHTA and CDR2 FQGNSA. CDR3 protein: CASSLGLDRWEQFF. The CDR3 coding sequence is TGTGCCAGCAGCTTAGGGTTAGACAGGTGGGAGCAGTTCTTC.

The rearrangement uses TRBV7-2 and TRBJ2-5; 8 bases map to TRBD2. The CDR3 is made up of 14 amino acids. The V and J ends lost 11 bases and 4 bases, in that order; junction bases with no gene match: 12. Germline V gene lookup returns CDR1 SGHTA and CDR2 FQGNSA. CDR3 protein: CASLSRRGAETQYF. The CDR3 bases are TGTGCCTCCCTCTCCCGGCGGGGGGCAGAGACCCAGTACTTC.